This T cell receptor beta chain was retrieved from a study of shared clonotypes between healthy human individuals. Study observations and caveats: Sequencing depth was predicted to influence how clonotypes are shared among donors.

Germline lookup yields CDR1 SGHRS and CDR2 YFSETQ. The CDR3 spans 15 residues. Germline trimming cut 4 bases from V and 6 bases from J; bases unmatched to any gene: 5. Remarks on this clone: The target antigen is unknown.

The study ran the assay at deep level. Data came from immunoSEQ multiplex PCR; TCRdb stores just in-frame clones and leaves some out. The sample shows a few million clones, around 90% of them seen only once. This sequence joins TRBV5-1 and TRBJ2-2, with 11 bases identical to TRBD2. The sample was naive CD4+ T cells from PBMCs. Subset specified: CD45RA+ positively selected. The sequence came from a young man in good health. Some clones in this sample may be carry-over from other donors' samples. CDR3 in amino acids: CASSALAGESGELFF. CDR3 coding DNA: TGCGCCAGCAGCGCACTAGCGGGAGAGTCCGGGGAGCTGTTTTTT.